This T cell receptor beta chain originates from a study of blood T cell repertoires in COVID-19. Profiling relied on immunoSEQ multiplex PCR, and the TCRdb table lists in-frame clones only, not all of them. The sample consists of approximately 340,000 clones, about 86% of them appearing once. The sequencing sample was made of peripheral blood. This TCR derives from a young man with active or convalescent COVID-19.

CDR3 nucleotide sequence: TGCGCCAGCAGCCTCTTATCACAGGGGACCTACGAGCAGTACTTC. It is translated as CASSLLSQGTYEQYF. The rearrangement links TRBV5-1 to TRBJ2-7; 7 bases are shared with TRBD1. Trimming at V came to 4 bases and at J to 2 bases, leaving 9 bases not matched to a gene. In germline, CDR1 is SGHRS, CDR2 YFSETQ. The CDR3 is 15 residues long.